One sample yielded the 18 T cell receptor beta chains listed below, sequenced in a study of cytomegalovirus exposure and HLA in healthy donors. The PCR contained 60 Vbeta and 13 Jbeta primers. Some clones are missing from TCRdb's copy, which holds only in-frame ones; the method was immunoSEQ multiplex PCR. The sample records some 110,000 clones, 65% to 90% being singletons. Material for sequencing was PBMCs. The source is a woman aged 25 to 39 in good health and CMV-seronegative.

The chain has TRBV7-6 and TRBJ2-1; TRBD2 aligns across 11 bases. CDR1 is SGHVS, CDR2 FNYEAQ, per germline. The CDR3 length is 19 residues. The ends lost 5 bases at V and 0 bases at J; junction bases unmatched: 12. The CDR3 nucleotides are TGTGCCAGCAGCGGGATAGCGGGGGGGGCCGCTACCTCCTACAATGAGCAGTTCTTC. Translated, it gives CASSGIAGGAATSYNEQFF.

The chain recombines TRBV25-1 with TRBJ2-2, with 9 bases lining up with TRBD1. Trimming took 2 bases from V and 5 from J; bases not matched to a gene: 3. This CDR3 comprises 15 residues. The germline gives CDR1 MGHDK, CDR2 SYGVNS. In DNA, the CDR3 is TGTGCCAGCAGTGAAGAGGACAGGGGAACCGGGGAGCTGTTTTTT. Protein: CASSEEDRGTGELFF.

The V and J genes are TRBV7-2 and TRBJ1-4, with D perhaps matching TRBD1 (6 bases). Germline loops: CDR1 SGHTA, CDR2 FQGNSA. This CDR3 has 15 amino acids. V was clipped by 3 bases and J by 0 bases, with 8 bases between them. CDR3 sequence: CASSFRTATNEKLFF. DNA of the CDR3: TGTGCCAGCAGCTTTCGGACAGCAACTAATGAAAAACTGTTTTTT.

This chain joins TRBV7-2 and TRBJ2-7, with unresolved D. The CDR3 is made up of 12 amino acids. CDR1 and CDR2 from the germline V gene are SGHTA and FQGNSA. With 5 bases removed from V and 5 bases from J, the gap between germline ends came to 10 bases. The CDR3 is CASSLIPHEQYF. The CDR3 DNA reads TGTGCCAGCAGCCTAATTCCCCACGAGCAGTACTTC.

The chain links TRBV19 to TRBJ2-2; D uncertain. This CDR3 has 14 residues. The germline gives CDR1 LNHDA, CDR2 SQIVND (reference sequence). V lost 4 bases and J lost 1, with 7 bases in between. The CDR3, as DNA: TGTGCCAGTAGTAACCGACAGAACACCGGGGAGCTGTTTTTT. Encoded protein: CASSNRQNTGELFF. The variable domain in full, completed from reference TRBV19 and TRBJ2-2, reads DGGITQSPKYLFRKEGQNVTLSCEQNLNHDAMYWYRQDPGQGLRLIYYSQIVNDFQKGDIAEGYSVSREKKESFPLTVTSAQKNPTAFYLCASSNRQNTGELFFGEGSRLTVL.

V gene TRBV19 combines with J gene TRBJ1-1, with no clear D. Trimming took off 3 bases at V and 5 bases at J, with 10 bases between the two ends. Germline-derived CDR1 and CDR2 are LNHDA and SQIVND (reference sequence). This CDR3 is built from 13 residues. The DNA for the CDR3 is TGTGCCAGTAGTATGGAGGGAGAGACTGAAGCTTTCTTT. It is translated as CASSMEGETEAFF.

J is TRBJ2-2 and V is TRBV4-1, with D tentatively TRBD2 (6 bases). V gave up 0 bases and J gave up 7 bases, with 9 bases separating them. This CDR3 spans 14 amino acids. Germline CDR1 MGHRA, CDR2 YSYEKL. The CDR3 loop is CASSQEGGLGELFF. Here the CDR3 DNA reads TGCGCCAGCAGCCAAGAAGGAGGGCTCGGGGAGCTGTTTTTT.

This chain's CDR3 is CASSPLQGYEQYF. In DNA form, the CDR3 reads TGTGCCAGCAGTCCACTACAGGGCTACGAGCAGTACTTC. The V and J genes are TRBV28 and TRBJ2-7; a possible D gene is TRBD1 (6 bases). V was trimmed by 5 bases and J by 3 bases, leaving 11 bases between them. The CDR3 has 13 residues. Germline V gives CDR1 MDHEN, CDR2 SYDVKM.

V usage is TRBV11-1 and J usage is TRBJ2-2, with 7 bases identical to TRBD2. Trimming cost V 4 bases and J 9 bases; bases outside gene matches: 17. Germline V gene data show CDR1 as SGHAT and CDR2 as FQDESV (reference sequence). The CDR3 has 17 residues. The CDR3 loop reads CASSYTTSGTPIRELFF. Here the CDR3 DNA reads TGTGCCAGCAGCTACACTACAAGCGGGACGCCCATCCGGGAGCTGTTTTTT. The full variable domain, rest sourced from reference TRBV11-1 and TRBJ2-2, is EAEVAQSPRYKITEKSQAVAFWCDPISGHATLYWYRQILGQGPELLVQFQDESVVDDSQLPKDRFSAERLKGVDSTLKIQPAELGDSAMYLCASSYTTSGTPIRELFFGEGSRLTVL.

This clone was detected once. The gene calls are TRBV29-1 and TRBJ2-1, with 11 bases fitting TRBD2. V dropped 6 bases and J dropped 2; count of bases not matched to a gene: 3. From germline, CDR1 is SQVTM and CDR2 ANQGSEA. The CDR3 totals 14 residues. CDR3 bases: TGCAGCGTGTTGACTAGCGGGGCCTACAATGAGCAGTTCTTC. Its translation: CSVLTSGAYNEQFF.

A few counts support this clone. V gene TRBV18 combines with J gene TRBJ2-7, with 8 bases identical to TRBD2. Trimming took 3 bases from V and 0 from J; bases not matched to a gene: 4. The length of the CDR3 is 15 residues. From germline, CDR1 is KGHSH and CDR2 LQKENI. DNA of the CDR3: TGTGCCAGCTCACCTTTTAGCGGGGACTCCTACGAGCAGTACTTC. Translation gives CASSPFSGDSYEQYF.

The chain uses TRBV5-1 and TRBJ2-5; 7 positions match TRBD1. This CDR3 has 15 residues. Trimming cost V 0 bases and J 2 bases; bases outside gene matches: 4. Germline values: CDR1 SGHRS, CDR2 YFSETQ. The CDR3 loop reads CASSLAGRGQETQYF. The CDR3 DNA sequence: TGCGCCAGCAGCTTGGCAGGCAGGGGGCAAGAGACCCAGTACTTC.

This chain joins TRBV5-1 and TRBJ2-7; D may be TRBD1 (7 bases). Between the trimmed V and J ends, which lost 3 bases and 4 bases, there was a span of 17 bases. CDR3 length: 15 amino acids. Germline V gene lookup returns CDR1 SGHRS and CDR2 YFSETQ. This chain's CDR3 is CASSSAQGRRYEQYF. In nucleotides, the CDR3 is TGCGCCAGCAGCTCCGCACAGGGGAGGCGGTACGAGCAGTACTTC.

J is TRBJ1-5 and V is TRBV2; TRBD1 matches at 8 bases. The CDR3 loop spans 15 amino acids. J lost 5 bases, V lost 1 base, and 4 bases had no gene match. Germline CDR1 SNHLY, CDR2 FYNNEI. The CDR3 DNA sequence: TGTGCCAGCAGTGAAGAGGCAGGGGGCTATCAGCCCCAGCATTTT. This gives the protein CASSEEAGGYQPQHF.

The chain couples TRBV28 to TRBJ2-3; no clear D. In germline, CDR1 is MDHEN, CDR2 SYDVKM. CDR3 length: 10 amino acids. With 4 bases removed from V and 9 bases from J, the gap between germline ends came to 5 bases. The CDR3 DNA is TGTGCCAGCAGTTCGCGGACGCAGTATTTT. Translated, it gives CASSSRTQYF.

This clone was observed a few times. The chain's CDR3 is CAWRQGYNEKLFF. In DNA form, the CDR3 reads TGTGCCTGGAGACAGGGGTATAATGAAAAACTGTTTTTT. The chain recombines TRBV30 with TRBJ1-4, with TRBD1 identical over 7 bases. Germline loops: CDR1 GTSNPN, CDR2 SVGIG (reference sequence). This CDR3 contains 13 residues. V lost 3 bases, J lost 4 bases, and 2 bases stayed unmatched.

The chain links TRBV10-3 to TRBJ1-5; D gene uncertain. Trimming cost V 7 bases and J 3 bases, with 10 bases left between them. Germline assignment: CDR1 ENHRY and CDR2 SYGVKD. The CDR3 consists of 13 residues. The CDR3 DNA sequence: TGTGCCATCACCCCAGACTACAATCAGCCCCAGCATTTT. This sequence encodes CAITPDYNQPQHF.

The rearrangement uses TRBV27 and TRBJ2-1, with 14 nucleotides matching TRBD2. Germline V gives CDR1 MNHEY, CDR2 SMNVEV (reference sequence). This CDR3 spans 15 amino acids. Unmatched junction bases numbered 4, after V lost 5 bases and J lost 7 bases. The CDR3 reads CASSIGTSGSNEQFF. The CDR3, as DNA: TGTGCCAGCAGTATAGGGACTAGCGGGAGTAATGAGCAGTTCTTC.